This T cell receptor (beta chain) was observed in a study of cytomegalovirus exposure and HLA in healthy donors. Broader study findings: In vitro work confirmed that three CMV-associated chains recognize CMV antigens.

About this clone itself: The target antigen is unknown. The junction and the germline gene differ at one end; a read error may be behind it.

Germline CDR1 reads SGDLS; CDR2 reads YYNGEE. The CDR3 sequence is 11 residues long. 60 Vbeta and 13 Jbeta primers were used in PCR. The protocol was immunoSEQ multiplex PCR, while the TCRdb copy is restricted to in-frame clones and leaves out a portion. Among roughly 200,000 clones listed, around 83% were seen once. The receptor was isolated from a man between 35 and 55 years old in good health and CMV-seropositive. The J gene is TRBJ1-2, the V gene TRBV9; D gene unclear. Input material: PBMCs. The CDR3 sequence: CASTGAFGYTF. In DNA, the CDR3 is TGTGCGAGCACGGGTGCTTTTGGCTACACCTTC.